This is a list of T cell receptor beta chains from one sample in a study of T cells in Graves' hyperthyroidism and ophthalmopathy. Via MiXCR, TCRdb re-called the multiplex PCR reads, giving one row per CDR3 protein. The sample has approximately 600,000 distinct CDR3 sequences, 20% seen once. Sequencing was carried out using blood. These receptors all come from a man under 40 with Graves' ophthalmopathy. Each CDR3 is given with its conserved first and last residue. The D gene is left open where the match is weak. Part of the rows lack a size; the others show once, few, many or a class for expanded clones.

TRBV13	TRBD1	many	TRBJ2-7	14	CASSLIQGAGEQYF	TGTGCCAGCAGCTTAATACAGGGGGCCGGCGAGCAGTACTTC
TRBV28	TRBD1	few	TRBJ1-3	15	CASSGDRGSGNTIYF	TGTGCCAGCAGCGGCGACAGGGGCTCTGGAAACACCATATATTTT
TRBV10-3	NA	many	TRBJ1-5	13	CAISEEHNQPQHF	TGTGCCATCAGTGAGGAGCACAATCAGCCCCAGCATTTT
TRBV28	TRBD2	NA	TRBJ2-3	15	CASSSRAGGEDTQYF	TGTGCCAGCAGTTCTCGAGCGGGAGGTGAAGATACGCAGTATTTT
TRBV7-3	NA	NA	TRBJ2-5	10	CQGPGETQYF	TGTCAAGGGCCCGGGGAGACCCAGTACTTC
TRBV11-2	NA	many	TRBJ1-1	15	CASSFGAAGRIEAFF	TGTGCCAGCAGCTTCGGGGCGGCAGGGCGGATCGAAGCTTTCTTT
TRBV24-1	TRBD1	few	TRBJ1-4	13	CATSEQTGKRLFF	TGTGCCACCAGTGAGCAGACAGGGAAGAGACTGTTTTTT
TRBV6-5	NA	many	TRBJ2-3	15	CASREGTAKSDTQYF	TGTGCCAGCAGGGAGGGGACGGCTAAATCAGATACGCAGTATTTT
TRBV7-3	NA	NA	TRBJ2-1	14	CASSLIGSGNEQFF	TGTGCCAGCAGCTTAATCGGGAGTGGCAATGAGCAGTTCTTC
TRBV7-9	NA	many	TRBJ2-1	12	CASSLRDTEQFF	TGTGCCAGCAGCTTAAGGGACACGGAGCAGTTCTTC
TRBV6-1	TRBD2	NA	TRBJ2-2	19	CASSKLSPHSGRGTGELFF	TGTGCCAGCAGCAAACTAAGTCCGCATAGCGGGAGGGGCACCGGGGAGCTGTTTTTT
TRBV19	NA	few	TRBJ1-5	14	CASSIPGGNQPQHF	TGTGCCAGCAGTATCCCTGGGGGCAATCAGCCCCAGCATTTT
TRBV6-2/TRBV6-3	NA	few	TRBJ1-5	18	CASSYSIGGQGSNQPQHF	TGTGCCAGCAGTTACTCGATAGGGGGGCAGGGGAGCAATCAGCCCCAGCATTTT
TRBV7-4	NA	NA	TRBJ1-1	17	CASSSVPPWTANTEAFF	TGTGCCAGCAGCTCCGTACCCCCTTGGACAGCTAACACTGAAGCTTTCTTT
TRBV28	NA	few	TRBJ1-5	15	CASRVMWNGNQPQHF	TGTGCCAGCAGGGTGATGTGGAACGGCAATCAGCCCCAGCATTTT
TRBV11-1	NA	many	TRBJ2-7	15	CASSASGTGPYEQYF	TGTGCCAGCAGCGCATCCGGGACCGGCCCCTACGAGCAGTACTTC
TRBV5-1	NA	many	TRBJ1-4	16	CASSLSPPGTNEKLFF	TGCGCCAGCAGCTTATCCCCCCCAGGAACTAATGAAAAACTGTTTTTT
TRBV5-1	NA	NA	TRBJ2-4	16	CASSSPKQGIKNIQYF	TGCGCCAGCAGCTCTCCCAAACAGGGAATCAAAAACATTCAGTACTTC
TRBV30	TRBD1	many	TRBJ2-1	16	CAWSAPDRIGYNEQFF	TGTGCCTGGAGTGCCCCGGACAGGATAGGCTACAATGAGCAGTTCTTC
TRBV28	TRBD1	few	TRBJ1-4	15	CASSLPRRGNEKLFF	TGTGCCAGCAGTTTACCCCGCAGGGGGAACGAAAAACTGTTTTTT
TRBV20-1	NA	NA	TRBJ2-1	15	CSAPIPGDVANEQFF	TGCAGTGCCCCGATACCAGGGGACGTTGCCAATGAGCAGTTCTTC
TRBV11-2	TRBD2	NA	TRBJ2-7	17	CASSLVTSGRSSYEQYF	TGTGCCAGCAGCTTGGTTACTAGCGGGAGGAGCTCCTACGAGCAGTACTTC
TRBV6-5	NA	NA	TRBJ1-6	15	CASSYGEISNSPLHF	TGTGCCAGCAGTTACGGGGAGATCTCCAATTCACCCCTCCACTTT
TRBV6-2/TRBV6-3	NA	NA	TRBJ2-2	14	CASSGAVAPGELFF	TGTGCCAGCAGCGGCGCAGTTGCTCCCGGGGAGCTGTTTTTT
TRBV20-1	NA	few	TRBJ2-2	16	CSARDFRGRGAGELFF	TGCAGTGCTAGAGATTTTCGGGGAAGGGGAGCCGGGGAGCTGTTTTTT
TRBV12-3/TRBV12-4	TRBD1	few	TRBJ1-4	15	CASSPDRGGNEKLFF	TGTGCCAGCAGTCCCGACAGGGGGGGAAATGAAAAACTGTTTTTT
TRBV19	TRBD1	NA	TRBJ1-5	16	CASSIGTAYSNQPQHF	TGTGCCAGTAGTATTGGGACAGCCTATAGCAATCAGCCCCAGCATTTT
TRBV9	NA	NA	TRBJ2-7	15	CASSVGEDHSYEQYF	TGTGCCAGCAGCGTAGGGGAGGACCACTCCTACGAGCAGTACTTC
TRBV28	NA	NA	TRBJ1-5	15	CASSMGTYSNQPQHF	TGTGCCAGCAGTATGGGGACTTATAGCAATCAGCCCCAGCATTTT
TRBV7-9	NA	many	TRBJ2-3	16	CASSLTGGFSTDTQYF	TGTGCCAGCAGCTTAACCGGAGGGTTTAGCACAGATACGCAGTATTTT
TRBV7-9	TRBD1	many	TRBJ1-5	14	CASSRGTGDQPQHF	TGTGCCAGCAGCCGCGGGACAGGGGATCAGCCCCAGCATTTT
TRBV20-1	NA	NA	TRBJ2-5	15	CSARVKAWYQETQYF	TGCAGTGCTAGAGTCAAGGCATGGTACCAAGAGACCCAGTACTTC
TRBV10-2	NA	few	TRBJ1-1	13	CASSGDSYTEAFF	TGCGCCAGCAGTGGCGACAGCTACACTGAAGCTTTCTTT
TRBV4-1	NA	few	TRBJ2-7	16	CASSQDFLGSINEQYF	TGCGCCAGCAGCCAAGATTTTTTGGGGAGTATCAACGAGCAGTACTTC